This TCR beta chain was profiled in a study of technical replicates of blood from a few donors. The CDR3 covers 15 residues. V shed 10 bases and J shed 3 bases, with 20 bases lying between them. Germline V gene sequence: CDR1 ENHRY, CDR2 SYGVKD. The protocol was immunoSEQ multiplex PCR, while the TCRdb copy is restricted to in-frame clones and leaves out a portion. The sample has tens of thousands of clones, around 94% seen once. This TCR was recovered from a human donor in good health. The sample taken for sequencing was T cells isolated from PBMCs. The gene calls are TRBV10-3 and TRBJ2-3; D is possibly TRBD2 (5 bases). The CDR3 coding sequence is TGTGCCACGCGAGCGGTGGATCTGGGTACAGATACGCAGTATTTT. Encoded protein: CATRAVDLGTDTQYF.